This TCR beta chain was retrieved from a study of blood T cell repertoires in COVID-19. Overall study context: Both acute and convalescent COVID-19 samples were obtained from the United States, Italy and Spain. PBMCs, B-cell-depleted T cells, or T cells provided the cDNA or gDNA that made up the material.

TCRdb's copy holds only in-frame clones and misses some; the assay was immunoSEQ multiplex PCR. The sample contains approximately 190,000 clones, less than 90% of which appear only once. V dropped 6 bases and J dropped 4; count of bases not matched to a gene: 8. There are 14 residues in the CDR3. Looked up from germline, CDR1 is SGHRS and CDR2 is YFSETQ. This clone was seen a handful of times. Sequencing input: peripheral blood. The chain carries TRBV5-1 and TRBJ2-3, with 7 bases lining up with TRBD2. The receptor's source is a woman between 40 and 50 years old with acute or convalescent COVID-19. In nucleotides, the CDR3 is TGCGCCAGCAAGGTAGCGGGTGCCTCAGATACGCAGTATTTT. It translates to CASKVAGASDTQYF.